A selection of T cell receptor beta chains follows, all from one sample in a study of response to subunit inactivated influenza vaccine. TCRdb re-derived calls from the RT-PCR reads in MiXCR, one entry per CDR3 protein. Of a few hundred thousand distinct CDR3 sequences listed, about 20% were seen once; the top ten hold about a tenth. This material consisted of PBMCs from blood, taken roughly 20 months after vaccination. All receptors come from a man in his fifties or sixties who received an inactivated influenza vaccine. The CDR3 runs from the conserved cysteine through the conserved F or W. Each record gives: clone size, V gene, J gene, D gene, CDR3 DNA, CDR3 protein. A D gene is named only where the DNA matches it firmly. Clone size, where shown, is once, few, many, or a class for clones that have expanded.

few	TRBV5-5	TRBJ2-3	TRBD1	TGTGCCAGCAGCTATCGTGGGACAGAGAGCACAGATACGCAGTATTTT	CASSYRGTESTDTQYF
many	TRBV10-2	TRBJ1-2	TRBD1	TGCGCCAGCAGTGAAGAAGTTGGGACAGGGCGAAGAGGCTACACCTTC	CASSEEVGTGRRGYTF
few	TRBV29-1	TRBJ2-5	-	TGCAGCGTTGATCGACAGGAAGAGACCCAGTACTTC	CSVDRQEETQYF
-	TRBV28	TRBJ2-3	TRBD1	TGTGCCAGCAGTTACGAGGGGGCAGGCACAGATACGCAGTATTTT	CASSYEGAGTDTQYF
-	TRBV24-1	TRBJ2-2	TRBD1	TGTGCCACCAGTGATTTGCCTAGGGGGCGAGGTACCGGGGAGCTGTTTTTT	CATSDLPRGRGTGELFF
-	TRBV20-1	TRBJ2-1	TRBD2	TGCAGTGCTAGAGCGGGGGGTTCCTACAATGAGCAGTTCTTC	CSARAGGSYNEQFF
-	TRBV7-8	TRBJ2-7	-	TGTGCCAGCACCGGCACAGGAAAAAGTAACTTCTACGAGCAGTACTTC	CASTGTGKSNFYEQYF
once	TRBV4-3	TRBJ2-3	TRBD1	TGCGCCAGCAGCCAAGAGTGGGACAGGGGCAACACAGATACGCAGTATTTT	CASSQEWDRGNTDTQYF
-	TRBV19	TRBJ2-3	-	TGTGCCAGTAGTAAGACACTGGGCACAGATACGCAGTATTTT	CASSKTLGTDTQYF
many	TRBV27	TRBJ1-1	-	TGTGCCAGCAGTTTTAGCCGATCGGACACTGAAGCTTTCTTT	CASSFSRSDTEAFF
many	TRBV2	TRBJ1-2	-	TGTGCCAGCAGTCTAGGCCCAACGGGGGGCTACACCTTC	CASSLGPTGGYTF
many	TRBV29-1	TRBJ1-5	TRBD1	TGCAGCGTTCGGACAGGGGCGGGTCAGCCCCAGCATTTT	CSVRTGAGQPQHF
-	TRBV6-2/TRBV6-3	TRBJ2-5	-	TGTGCCAGCAGTTACCCTGACAGCCACGTTTGGACCCAGTACTTC	CASSYPDSHVWTQYF
-	TRBV29-1	TRBJ2-7	TRBD2	TGCAGCGCAGCAGGAGCGGGAAAGGGTTCCGAGCAGTACTTC	CSAAGAGKGSEQYF
once	TRBV20-1	TRBJ2-2	-	TGCAGTGCGTACAGGGCTCCCGGGGAGCTGTTTTTT	CSAYRAPGELFF
few	TRBV6-1	TRBJ2-1	TRBD1	TGTGCCAGCAGCGCTTATGACAGGGATGGGGACAATGAGCAGTTCTTC	CASSAYDRDGDNEQFF
many	TRBV7-9	TRBJ1-1	-	TGTGCCAGCTCGGACAGCATGAACACTGAAGCTTTCTTT	CASSDSMNTEAFF
-	TRBV6-5	TRBJ2-7	TRBD1	TGTGCCAGCAGTTATCGACAGGGGCCCTACGAGCAGTACTTC	CASSYRQGPYEQYF
many	TRBV7-9	TRBJ1-1	TRBD1	TGTGCCAGCATTCCCCCCACAGGGGTGAACACTGAAGCTTTCTTT	CASIPPTGVNTEAFF
few	TRBV6-5	TRBJ1-2	TRBD1	TGTGCCAGCAGTTTGACAGGGGTTCCCAGTGTGGGCTACACCTTC	CASSLTGVPSVGYTF
-	TRBV15	TRBJ2-7	-	TGTGCCACCAGCAGAGGCAAGATGACTGGGTTCAACGAGCAGTACTTC	CATSRGKMTGFNEQYF
-	TRBV15	TRBJ2-3	TRBD1	TGTGCCACCAGCAGAGAGAAGTACCAGGGGGCGCATTTTAAACAAGTAACAGATACGCAGTATTTT	CATSREKYQGAHFKQVTDTQYF
few	TRBV20-1	TRBJ1-1	-	TGCAGTGCTAGAGAGCCACAGGGAATGAACACTGAAGCTTTCTTT	CSAREPQGMNTEAFF
few	TRBV29-1	TRBJ2-1	-	TGCAGCGTGCGGGTCTACAATGAGCAGTTCTTC	CSVRVYNEQFF
-	TRBV4-3	TRBJ1-6	-	TGCGCCAGCAGCCAAGATGAGGGACTCCCGAATTCACCCCTCCACTTT	CASSQDEGLPNSPLHF
few	TRBV15	TRBJ1-5	-	TGTGCCACCAGCAGAGAGATTCATGGCAATCAGCCCCAGCATTTT	CATSREIHGNQPQHF
-	TRBV4-2	TRBJ2-5	-	TGTGCCAGCAGCCAAGAAACTACAGAGACCCAGTACTTC	CASSQETTETQYF
-	TRBV4-1	TRBJ2-2	-	TGCGCCAGCAGCCAATATACCGACACCGGGGAGCTGTTTTTT	CASSQYTDTGELFF
once	TRBV28	TRBJ2-2	-	TGTGCCAGCAGTTTATGGGGGGAAGGCACCGGGGAGCTGTTTTTT	CASSLWGEGTGELFF
-	TRBV12-3/TRBV12-4	TRBJ1-2	TRBD1	TGTGCCAGCAGCCGGACCCCGGACAGGAGAATCGGCTACACCTTC	CASSRTPDRRIGYTF
-	TRBV10-3	TRBJ2-5	-	TGTGCCATCAGTGAGTCAGCCAAAGAGACCCAGTACTTC	CAISESAKETQYF
-	TRBV19	TRBJ1-1	-	TGTGCCAGTAGGCCCAGGGGCACTGAAGCTTTCTTT	CASRPRGTEAFF
few	TRBV7-2	TRBJ2-7	-	TGTGCCAGCAGCGAAAACCCCTACGAGCAGTACTTC	CASSENPYEQYF
-	TRBV6-2/TRBV6-3	TRBJ2-1	-	TGTGCCAGCAGCTCCCCAGCCGGGACCCTAACCTACAATGAGCAGTTCTTC	CASSSPAGTLTYNEQFF
few	TRBV10-3	TRBJ2-7	-	TGTGCCATCAGAGACAGGCTCTACGAGCAGTACTTC	CAIRDRLYEQYF